The 10 T cell receptor beta chains below all came from one sample that was sequenced in a study of blood T cell repertoires in COVID-19 (dated by TCRdb to the early 2020s). Receptors were amplified or captured by the immunoSEQ multiplex PCR assay. Drawn from immuneACCESS, this table holds only the in-frame rearrangements with V and J called that TCRdb kept. Clones are partly lost; checked studies trace under half to an unresolved V gene and leave the rest unexplained. A total of more than 300,000 clones appear in this sample, approximately 90% of them only once. The ten largest account for 3.5% to 5% of the sample. Sequencing was performed on PBMCs or T cells enriched from blood (not recorded which). The receptors come from a man under 40 who had recovered from COVID-19.

This clone has a single count. The chain recombines TRBV24-1 with TRBJ2-3; weak D call: TRBD1 (5 bases). V lost 6 bases and J 3 bases, leaving 9 bases between the germline ends. CDR3 length equals 13 residues. Germline V gene sequence: CDR1 KGHDR, CDR2 SFDVKD. CDR3 DNA: TGTGCCACCAGTCGGTCAGGGACAGATACGCAGTATTTT. Protein: CATSRSGTDTQYF.

The genes are TRBV27 and TRBJ2-7, with 11 positions matching TRBD2. The CDR3 is 15 residues long. Germline V gene sequence: CDR1 MNHEY, CDR2 SMNVEV (reference sequence). After removal of 5 bases from V and 7 bases from J, the junction contained 10 bases not matched to a gene. The CDR3 protein is CASSPLAGGGGEQYF. The DNA of the CDR3 is TGTGCCAGCAGTCCGCTAGCGGGGGGCGGGGGAGAGCAGTACTTC.

V is TRBV3-1 (or the pseudogene TRBV3-2) and J is TRBJ2-2; a possible D gene is TRBD1 (6 bases). Trimming cost V 4 bases and J 3 bases, with 15 bases left between them. The V gene's germline CDR1 is LGHDT and CDR2 YNNKEL (reference sequence). The CDR3 has 16 amino acids. The CDR3 DNA reads TGTGCCAGCAGCCCGCTCTCTCAGGGGTACACCGGGGAGCTGTTTTTT. Encoded protein: CASSPLSQGYTGELFF.

This CDR3 is CASGGGTGGTEAFF. The CDR3 DNA reads TGTGCCAGTGGAGGGGGTACAGGGGGCACTGAAGCTTTCTTT. The genes are TRBV25-1 and TRBJ1-1; 8 bases fit TRBD1. J gave up 4 bases and V 9 bases, and 10 bases lay outside the gene matches. There are 14 residues in the CDR3. Germline CDR1 is MGHDK and CDR2 is SYGVNS. The full variable domain, rest sourced from reference TRBV25-1 and TRBJ1-1, is EADIYQTPRYLVIGTGKKITLECSQTMGHDKMYWYQQDPGMELHLIHYSYGVNSTEKGDLSSESTVSRIRTEHFPLTLESARPSHTSQYLCASGGGTGGTEAFFGQGTRLTVV.

This chain joins TRBV7-9 and TRBJ1-1; unclear D gene. The CDR3 covers 15 residues. V dropped 5 bases and J dropped 0 bases, with 13 bases sitting between them. Germline CDR1 is SEHNR and CDR2 is FQNEAQ (reference sequence). This CDR3 is CASSASARLNTEAFF. CDR3 nucleotide sequence: TGTGCCAGCAGCGCCTCGGCGAGGTTGAACACTGAAGCTTTCTTT. The full variable domain, rest sourced from reference TRBV7-9 and TRBJ1-1, is DTGVSQNPRHKITKRGQNVTFRCDPISEHNRLYWYRQTLGQGPEFLTYFQNEAQLEKSRLLSDRFSAERPKGSFSTLEIQRTEQGDSAMYLCASSASARLNTEAFFGQGTRLTVV.

The CDR3 region is CASSIMTPGQNVYGYTF. In DNA form, the CDR3 reads TGTGCCAGCAGCATTATGACCCCGGGACAGAACGTCTATGGCTACACCTTC. The rearrangement joins TRBV7-9 to TRBJ1-2; 7 positions match TRBD1. CDR3 length equals 17 residues. The V segment lost 5 bases and the J segment 4 bases; nucleotides outside the gene matches: 16. The germline gives CDR1 SEHNR, CDR2 FQNEAQ (reference sequence).

The DNA for the CDR3 is TGTGCCAGCAGCGTCCCTAGCGGGAGAGGGGCAGATACGCAGTATTTT. Protein: CASSVPSGRGADTQYF. The genes are TRBV7-6 and TRBJ2-3, with TRBD2 matching over 10 bases. The CDR3 length is 16 residues. CDR1 and CDR2 (germline): SGHVS, FNYEAQ. V lost 5 bases, J lost 4 bases, and 9 bases stayed unmatched.

J is TRBJ1-2 and V is TRBV6-5, with D unclear. Germline V gene data show CDR1 as MNHEY and CDR2 as SVGAGI. The V end was cut by 5 bases, the J end by 8 bases, with 15 bases between. CDR3 size: 13 residues. The CDR3 is CASSRTVSRGYTF. The CDR3 nucleotides are TGTGCCAGCAGTCGTACGGTCTCTCGAGGCTACACCTTC.

The chain combines TRBV11-2 with TRBJ1-2; no clear D gene. Per germline, CDR1 SGHAT and CDR2 FQNNGV. The CDR3 is 13 amino acids. Trimming left V 2 bases short and J 0 bases short, with 4 bases between. CDR3 nucleotides: TGTGCCAGCAGCTTAACGGCTAACTATGGCTACACCTTC. Protein product: CASSLTANYGYTF.

This chain joins TRBV6-6 and TRBJ2-3; unclear D gene. The CDR3 is 15 residues long. V was clipped by 5 bases and J by 3 bases, with 15 bases between them. Germline assignment: CDR1 MNHNY and CDR2 SVGAGI (reference sequence). CDR3 region: CASSPLGAATDTQYF. Written as DNA, the CDR3 is TGTGCCAGCAGTCCCCTAGGTGCGGCTACAGATACGCAGTATTTT.